Sequencing of this TCR beta chain was carried out in a study of CD8 T cells in ankylosing spondylitis. There are a few counts of this clonotype. The germline V gene has CDR1 MGHRA and CDR2 YSYEKL. Trimming pared 0 bases from V and 3 bases from J, leaving 15 bases between. The CDR3 spans 17 residues. TCRdb reanalysed the 5' RACE reads using MiXCR and keeps one entry per CDR3 protein. Counted here are about 360,000 distinct CDR3 sequences, roughly 20% occurring once; the ten biggest clones make up about an eighth. The V call is TRBV4-1, the J call TRBJ2-1; unclear D gene. The sequence derives from a male donor with ankylosing spondylitis or in good health (not recorded which). Input material: blood, either unsorted or a sorted T cell fraction (not recorded which). The CDR3 reads CASSQEAISIVYNEQFF. The CDR3 bases are TGCGCCAGCAGCCAAGAAGCCATTAGTATTGTCTACAATGAGCAGTTCTTC.